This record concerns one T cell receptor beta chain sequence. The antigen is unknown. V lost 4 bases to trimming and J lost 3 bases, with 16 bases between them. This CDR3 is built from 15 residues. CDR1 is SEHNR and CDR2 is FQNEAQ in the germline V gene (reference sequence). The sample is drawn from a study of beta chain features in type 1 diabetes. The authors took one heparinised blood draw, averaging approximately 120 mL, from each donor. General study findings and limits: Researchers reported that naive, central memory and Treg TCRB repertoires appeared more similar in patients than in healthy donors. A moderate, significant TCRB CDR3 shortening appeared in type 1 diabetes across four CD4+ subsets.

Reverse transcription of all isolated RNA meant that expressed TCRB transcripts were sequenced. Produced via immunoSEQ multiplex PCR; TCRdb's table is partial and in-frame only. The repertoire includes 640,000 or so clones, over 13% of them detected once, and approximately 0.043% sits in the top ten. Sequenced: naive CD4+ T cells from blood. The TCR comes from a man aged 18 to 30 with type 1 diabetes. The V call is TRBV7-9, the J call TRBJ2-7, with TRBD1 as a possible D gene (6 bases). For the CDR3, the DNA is TGTGCCAGCAGCTCAGGGACATCCGGCGGCTACGAGCAGTACTTC. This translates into CASSSGTSGGYEQYF.